The next 19 T cell receptor beta chains were all read from a single sample in a study of shared clonotypes between healthy human individuals. The method was immunoSEQ multiplex PCR; TCRdb's version includes in-frame clones alone and lacks a portion of them. The sample consists of some 2,100,000 clones, approximately 96% of them appearing once. Sequencing was carried out using naive CD4+ T cells sorted from blood. Subset here: CD45RA+ positively selected. All receptors come from a man between 18 and 35 years old in good health.

The chain couples TRBV6-5 to TRBJ1-6; TRBD1 is a possible D gene (5 bases). Between the trimmed V and J ends, which lost 6 bases and 4 bases, there was a span of 10 bases. From germline, CDR1 is MNHEY and CDR2 SVGAGI. The CDR3 runs to 14 residues. CDR3 region: CASRAGGYNSPLHF. In nucleotides, the CDR3 is TGTGCCAGCAGAGCTGGGGGGTATAATTCACCCCTCCACTTT.

The chain links TRBV11-3 to TRBJ1-1; the match to TRBD1 covers 8 bases. The CDR3 contains 13 residues. Germline lookup yields CDR1 SGHNT and CDR2 YENEEA. V gave up 5 bases and J gave up 2 bases; unmatched junction bases: 1. The CDR3 region has the DNA TGTGCCAGCAGCCAGGGGGCCAACACTGAAGCTTTCTTT. It yields the protein CASSQGANTEAFF.

The chain joins TRBV2 to TRBJ1-5; possibly TRBD1 for D (5 bases). This CDR3 contains 14 residues. The ends were cut back, 0 bases at V and 5 bases at J, with 8 bases in the middle. CDR1 and CDR2 from the germline V gene are SNHLY and FYNNEI. In DNA form, the CDR3 reads TGTGCCAGCAGTGAAGCCCGGGGGGATCAGCCCCAGCATTTT. Translating it yields CASSEARGDQPQHF.

The chain recombines TRBV11-2 with TRBJ2-7; possible D gene TRBD2, 6 bases. V shed 6 bases and J shed 9 bases, with 21 bases lying between them. This CDR3 region has 14 residues. Germline V gene data show CDR1 as SGHAT and CDR2 as FQNNGV. The CDR3 sequence is CASRQTGTSVGQYF. The DNA of the CDR3 is TGTGCCAGCAGGCAGACCGGGACTTCGGTCGGGCAGTACTTC.

The rearrangement joins TRBV18 to TRBJ1-6; D is perhaps TRBD1 (5 bases). Between the trimmed V and J ends, which lost 1 base and 1 base, there was a span of 29 bases. The CDR3 totals 23 residues. CDR1 and CDR2 (germline): KGHSH, LQKENI. CDR3 sequence: CASSPLGRAAWGTGGSYNSPLHF. In DNA form, the CDR3 reads TGTGCCAGCTCACCACTCGGACGGGCAGCGTGGGGCACGGGTGGATCCTATAATTCACCCCTCCACTTT.

V is TRBV7-8 and J is TRBJ1-6; D unclear. Per germline, CDR1 SGHVS and CDR2 FQNEAQ. The CDR3 contains 16 residues. The V end was cut by 6 bases, the J end by 8 bases, with 20 bases between. The CDR3 spells CASRTAVTEGYSPLHF. The DNA of the CDR3 is TGTGCCAGCAGGACTGCGGTGACGGAGGGTTATTCACCCCTCCACTTT.

The chain employs TRBV2 and TRBJ2-1; 11 bases line up with TRBD1. CDR3 length equals 16 residues. Germline CDR1 is SNHLY and CDR2 is FYNNEI. Trimming removed 5 bases from V and 6 bases from J; junction bases left unmatched: 9. The CDR3 sequence is CASSLWGTGGINEQFF. The CDR3 nucleotides are TGTGCCAGCAGTCTCTGGGGGACAGGGGGTATCAATGAGCAGTTCTTC.

This chain links TRBV5-5 with TRBJ1-2; no clear D. Germline V lookup: CDR1 SGHKS, CDR2 YYEKEE (reference sequence). The CDR3 spans 14 residues. The germline V and J ends were trimmed by 6 bases and 5 bases, with 17 bases remaining between them. CDR3 DNA: TGTGCCAGCACCACTGACGGAGGTCCTTATGGCTACACCTTC. It is translated as CASTTDGGPYGYTF.

This rearrangement joins TRBV29-1 to TRBJ2-2, with 10 bases matching TRBD1. The CDR3 loop spans 14 amino acids. The V gene's germline CDR1 is SQVTM and CDR2 ANQGSEA. V dropped 6 bases and J dropped 3; count of bases not matched to a gene: 4. CDR3 sequence reads: CSVRQGADTGELFF. As DNA, the CDR3 is TGCAGCGTCCGACAGGGGGCAGACACCGGGGAGCTGTTTTTT.

The genes are TRBV7-9 and TRBJ1-5; weak D call: TRBD1 (5 bases). Germline assignment: CDR1 SEHNR and CDR2 FQNEAQ (reference sequence). The CDR3 sequence is 14 residues long. V dropped 5 bases and J dropped 7 bases, with 15 bases sitting between them. The CDR3 loop reads CASSPAAGGQPQHF. CDR3 in DNA: TGTGCCAGCAGCCCAGCAGCGGGGGGACAGCCCCAGCATTTT.

The rearrangement links TRBV6-5 to TRBJ1-4; 7 bases align to TRBD1. Trimming took 7 bases from V and 5 from J; bases not matched to a gene: 4. The CDR3 covers 13 residues. Germline V gene lookup returns CDR1 MNHEY and CDR2 SVGAGI. This chain's CDR3 is CASKGAVNEKLFF. The CDR3 coding sequence is TGTGCCAGCAAGGGGGCGGTAAATGAAAAACTGTTTTTT.

This chain joins TRBV19 and TRBJ2-5; D is possibly TRBD2 (6 bases). Germline V gene sequence: CDR1 LNHDA, CDR2 SQIVND (reference sequence). This CDR3 contains 13 residues. Trimming stripped 5 bases from V and 4 bases from J, with 11 bases between. This chain's CDR3 is CASSWTTRETQYF. The CDR3 DNA reads as TGTGCCAGTAGTTGGACTACCAGAGAGACCCAGTACTTC. Full variable domain (rest looked up from reference TRBV19 and TRBJ2-5): DGGITQSPKYLFRKEGQNVTLSCEQNLNHDAMYWYRQDPGQGLRLIYYSQIVNDFQKGDIAEGYSVSREKKESFPLTVTSAQKNPTAFYLCASSWTTRETQYFGPGTRLLVL.

This clone was observed a few times. The rearrangement links TRBV9 to TRBJ2-1; D is possibly TRBD2 (5 bases). The CDR3 sequence is 12 residues long. Germline CDR1 and CDR2: SGDLS and YYNGEE. The V and J ends lost 0 bases and 9 bases respectively, with 7 bases between them. The CDR3 region is CASSVVEGEQFF. The CDR3 DNA follows: TGTGCCAGCAGCGTAGTCGAGGGTGAGCAGTTCTTC.

This sequence joins TRBV25-1 and TRBJ2-3, with TRBD2 matching 7 bases. Trimming cost V 5 bases and J 4 bases; bases outside gene matches: 6. Germline CDR1 and CDR2: MGHDK and SYGVNS. The CDR3 sequence is 14 residues long. The CDR3 DNA sequence: TGTGCCAGCAGTAGCGGGACCCCTCCAGATACGCAGTATTTT. Its protein product is CASSSGTPPDTQYF.

The J gene is TRBJ2-7, the V gene TRBV6-6, with 7 bases aligning to TRBD1. Germline trimming cut 5 bases from V and 1 base from J; bases unmatched to any gene: 11. Germline-derived CDR1 and CDR2 are MNHNY and SVGAGI (reference sequence). The CDR3 spans 16 residues. The CDR3: CASSQTAGGRSYEQYF. The CDR3 nucleotides are TGTGCCAGCAGTCAGACTGCAGGGGGTCGGTCCTACGAGCAGTACTTC.

The V and J genes are TRBV6-6 and TRBJ2-7; D is perhaps TRBD1 or TRBD2 (5 bases each). CDR3 size: 14 residues. Germline values: CDR1 MNHNY, CDR2 SVGAGI (reference sequence). The germline V and J ends were trimmed by 7 bases and 2 bases, with 15 bases remaining between them. DNA for the CDR3: TGTGCCAGCACCGACCGGGACGAAGCCTACGAGCAGTACTTC. It encodes CASTDRDEAYEQYF.

The chain employs TRBV5-1 and TRBJ2-7, with 7 bases lining up with TRBD1. The V segment lost 2 bases and the J segment 3 bases; nucleotides outside the gene matches: 8. This CDR3 is 15 amino acids long. The germline gives CDR1 SGHRS, CDR2 YFSETQ. CDR3 sequence reads: CASSFGTGVGYEQYF. The CDR3 nucleotides are TGCGCCAGCAGCTTCGGTACAGGGGTGGGCTACGAGCAGTACTTC.

Notes on this clone: The junction and the germline gene differ at one end; a read error may be behind it. The chain joins TRBV19 to TRBJ2-6, with 10 bases aligning to TRBD1. Germline V lookup: CDR1 LNHDA, CDR2 SQIVND (reference sequence). The CDR3 is 17 residues long. Here the CDR3 reads CAGRAGTGDSGANVLTF. The CDR3 nucleotides read TGTGCCGGTAGGGCGGGGACAGGGGACTCTGGGGCCAACGTCCTGACTTTC.

V and J are TRBV6-6 and TRBJ1-2, with D unclear. Looked up from germline, CDR1 is MNHNY and CDR2 is SVGAGI (reference sequence). Trimming removed 6 bases at V and 4 bases at J, with 9 bases between. The CDR3 has 12 residues. The CDR3 loop reads CASSRAGYGYTF. CDR3 nucleotide sequence: TGTGCCAGCAGCCGGGCCGGCTATGGCTACACCTTC.